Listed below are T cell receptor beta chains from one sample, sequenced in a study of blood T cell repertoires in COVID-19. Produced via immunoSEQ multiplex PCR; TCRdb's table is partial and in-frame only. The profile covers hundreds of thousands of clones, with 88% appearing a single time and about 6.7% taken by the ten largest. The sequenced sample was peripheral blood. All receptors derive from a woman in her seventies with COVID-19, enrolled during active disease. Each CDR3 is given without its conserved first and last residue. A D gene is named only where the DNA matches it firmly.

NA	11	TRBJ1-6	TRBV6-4	ASSGTGNSPLH
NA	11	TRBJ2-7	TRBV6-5	ASMAQQAYEQY
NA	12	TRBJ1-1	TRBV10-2	ASSPRGTFFEAF
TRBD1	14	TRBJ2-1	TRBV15	ATSRDVGQGQNEQF
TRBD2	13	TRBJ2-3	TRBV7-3	ASSRQSGGTDTQY
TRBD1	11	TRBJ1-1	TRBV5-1	ASGDLQGAEAF
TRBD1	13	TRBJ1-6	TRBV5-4	ASSLGDRGNSPLH
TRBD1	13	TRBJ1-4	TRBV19	ASTPRRGRDEKLF
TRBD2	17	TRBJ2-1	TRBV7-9	ASSPPLAGGKSSYNEQF
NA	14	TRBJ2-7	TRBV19	ASSIGGGTFSYEQY
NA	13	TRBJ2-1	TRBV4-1	ASSQDGVYDNEQF
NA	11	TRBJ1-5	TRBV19	ASSILGGQPQH
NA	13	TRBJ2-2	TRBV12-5	ASGLVAANTGELF
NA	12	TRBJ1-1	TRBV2	ASRGAGLNTEAF